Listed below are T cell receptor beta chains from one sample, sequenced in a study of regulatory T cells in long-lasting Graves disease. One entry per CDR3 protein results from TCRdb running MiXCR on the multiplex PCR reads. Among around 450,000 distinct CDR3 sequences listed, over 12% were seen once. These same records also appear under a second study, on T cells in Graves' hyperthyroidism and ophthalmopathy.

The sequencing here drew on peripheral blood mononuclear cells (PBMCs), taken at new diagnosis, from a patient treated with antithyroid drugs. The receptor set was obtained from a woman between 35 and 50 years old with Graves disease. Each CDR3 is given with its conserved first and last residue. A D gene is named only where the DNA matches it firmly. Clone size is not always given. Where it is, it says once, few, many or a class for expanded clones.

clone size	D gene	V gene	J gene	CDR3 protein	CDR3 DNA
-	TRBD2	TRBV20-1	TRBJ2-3	CSATSGSTDTQYF	TGCAGTGCTACTAGCGGGAGCACAGATACGCAGTATTTT
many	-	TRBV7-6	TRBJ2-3	CASSLTEGTDTQYF	TGTGCCAGCAGCTTAACAGAGGGCACAGATACGCAGTATTTT
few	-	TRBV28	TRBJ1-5	CASSLSTGWEQPQHF	TGTGCCAGCAGTTTATCGACAGGTTGGGAGCAGCCCCAGCATTTT
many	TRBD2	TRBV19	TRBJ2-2	CASSILAGVAGELFF	TGTGCCAGTAGTATACTAGCGGGAGTAGCCGGGGAGCTGTTTTTT
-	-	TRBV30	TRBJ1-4	CAWRGFTNEKLFF	TGTGCCTGGAGGGGTTTTACTAATGAAAAACTGTTTTTT
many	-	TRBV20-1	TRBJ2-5	CSAQEVPSTKTQYF	TGCAGTGCCCAAGAGGTACCTAGTACGAAGACCCAGTACTTC
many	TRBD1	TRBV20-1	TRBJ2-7	CSARDPRQGDGEQYF	TGCAGTGCTAGAGATCCCCGACAGGGAGATGGAGAGCAGTACTTC
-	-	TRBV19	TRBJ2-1	CASTRGLSFSYNEQFF	TGTGCCAGTACCCGGGGATTGAGTTTCTCCTACAATGAGCAGTTCTTC
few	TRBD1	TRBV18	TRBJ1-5	CASSPGQGNSNQPQHF	TGTGCCAGCTCCCCCGGACAGGGCAATAGCAATCAGCCCCAGCATTTT
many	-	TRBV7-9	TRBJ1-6	CASRNPRAESSPLHF	TGTGCCAGCAGAAACCCACGGGCGGAGAGTTCACCCCTCCACTTT
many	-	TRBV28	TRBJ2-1	CASSSSGGSYNEQFF	TGTGCCAGCAGTAGTAGCGGAGGGTCCTACAATGAGCAGTTCTTC
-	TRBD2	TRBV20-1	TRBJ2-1	CSAPGLAGVYEQFF	TGCAGTGCTCCGGGACTAGCGGGAGTATATGAGCAGTTCTTC
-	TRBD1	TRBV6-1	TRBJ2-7	CASTTYFRTGPGEQYF	TGTGCCAGCACCACTTATTTCCGGACAGGGCCGGGGGAGCAGTACTTC
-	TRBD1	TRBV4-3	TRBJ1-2	CASSQEGETGGHGYTF	TGCGCCAGCAGCCAAGAAGGAGAAACAGGGGGACATGGCTACACCTTC
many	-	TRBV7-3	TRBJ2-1	CASSLRALGRDSYNEQFF	TGTGCCAGCAGCTTAAGGGCCCTAGGGCGGGACTCCTACAATGAGCAGTTCTTC
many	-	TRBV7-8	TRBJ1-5	CASSLVGTDIYQPQHF	TGTGCCAGCAGCTTAGTAGGGACGGACATCTATCAGCCCCAGCATTTT
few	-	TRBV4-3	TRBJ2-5	CASSQGPTPGETQYF	TGCGCCAGCAGCCAAGGACCGACCCCGGGAGAGACCCAGTACTTC
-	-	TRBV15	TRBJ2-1	CATSRPETTSRDNEQFF	TGTGCCACCAGCAGGCCCGAAACTACTTCGAGGGACAATGAGCAGTTCTTC
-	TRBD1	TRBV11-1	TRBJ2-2	CASSRTAGGFGELFF	TGTGCCAGCAGCCGAACCGCAGGGGGTTTCGGGGAGCTGTTTTTT
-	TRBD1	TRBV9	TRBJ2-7	CASSGTGTGVSEQYF	TGTGCCAGCAGCGGTACCGGGACAGGGGTATCCGAGCAGTACTTC
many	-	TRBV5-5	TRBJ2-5	CASSPGWTKETQYF	TGTGCCAGCAGCCCGGGGTGGACCAAAGAGACCCAGTACTTC
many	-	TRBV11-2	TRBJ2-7	CASSWDTPYEQYF	TGTGCCAGCAGCTGGGATACCCCCTACGAGCAGTACTTC
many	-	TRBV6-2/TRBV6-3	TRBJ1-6	CASTYDGNPASPLHF	TGTGCCAGCACTTACGACGGGAATCCGGCGTCACCCCTCCACTTT
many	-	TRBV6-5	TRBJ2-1	CASSYSMRGIPRSYNEQFF	TGTGCCAGCAGTTACTCGATGAGGGGGATCCCTCGCTCCTACAATGAGCAGTTCTTC
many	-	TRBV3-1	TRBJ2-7	CASSQGPDSYEQYF	TGTGCCAGCAGCCAAGGTCCGGACAGCTACGAGCAGTACTTC
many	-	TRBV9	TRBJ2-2	CASSVEGLATGELFF	TGTGCCAGCAGCGTAGAAGGTCTAGCCACCGGGGAGCTGTTTTTT